This TCR beta chain emerged from a study of ipilimumab plus nivolumab after autologous stem cell transplantation. Overall study context: Patients received a median of about five ipilimumab and about 8 nivolumab doses.

Assay used: immunoSEQ multiplex PCR; TCRdb lists only in-frame clones, some missing. The table lists about 40,000 clones, about 92% of them singletons. Worth noting for this clone: What it recognizes is unknown.

Regarding the study as a whole: The authors say TCR, Treg and microbiome findings warrant further study.

Patients got ipilimumab 1 mg/kg beginning 14 to 28 days post-transplant. The sample consisted of PBMCs, taken in a trial of ipilimumab plus nivolumab as post-transplant consolidation. This sequence originates from a male donor with multiple myeloma.

This CDR3 is CASSQDWLAGGHDEQFF. CDR3 sequence (DNA): TGCGCCAGCAGCCAAGATTGGCTAGCGGGAGGGCACGATGAGCAGTTCTTC. The rearrangement uses TRBV4-3 and TRBJ2-1; 12 bases map to TRBD2. V was clipped by 0 bases and J by 8 bases; unmatched bases: 8. Per the germline V gene, CDR1 is LGHNA and CDR2 is YSLEER. The CDR3 sequence is 17 residues long.